This T cell receptor (beta chain) originates from a study of Ad26.COV2.S vaccination and SARS-CoV-2 variants. Study results and caveats: Vaccine recipients had higher spike-specific TCR breadth than placebo recipients.

The V gene end was trimmed by 5 bases and the J gene end by 6 bases; junction bases not matched to a gene: 1. The CDR3 is made up of 13 amino acids. Regarding this clone: What it binds is unknown.

Treatment indicated: roughly 20 received Ad26.COV2.S at low or high dose, single or two shots; about 5 received placebo; per-sample allocation not given. Specimens were obtained on day 63 following the first vaccine or placebo injection. Profiling relied on immunoSEQ multiplex PCR, and the TCRdb table lists in-frame clones only, not all of them. The repertoire holds hundreds of thousands of clones, with 80% to 90% as singletons. This chain uses TRBV12-3 or TRBV12-4 with TRBJ1-6, with 7 bases identical to TRBD1. Sequencing used peripheral blood, obtained in a trial of Ad26.COV2.S vaccine versus placebo. This receptor was obtained from a person aged 18 to 59 who received the Ad26.COV2.S COVID-19 vaccine or a placebo. DNA of the CDR3: TGTGCCAGCAGTGGGGACAGTAATTCACCCCTCCACTTT. Amino acid sequence: CASSGDSNSPLHF.